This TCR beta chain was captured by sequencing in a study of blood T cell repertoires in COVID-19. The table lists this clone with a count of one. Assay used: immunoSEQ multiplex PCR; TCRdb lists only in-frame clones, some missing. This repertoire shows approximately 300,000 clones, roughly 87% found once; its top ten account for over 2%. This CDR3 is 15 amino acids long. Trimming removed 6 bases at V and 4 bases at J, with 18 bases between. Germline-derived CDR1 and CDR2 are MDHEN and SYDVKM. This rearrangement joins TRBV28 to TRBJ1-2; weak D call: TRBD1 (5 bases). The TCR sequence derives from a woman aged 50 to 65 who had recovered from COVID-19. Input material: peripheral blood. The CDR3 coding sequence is TGTGCCAGCAGCTTGGGGGGGGTAGGTGGCTATGGCTACACCTTC. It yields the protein CASSLGGVGGYGYTF.